This paragraph covers one TCR beta chain sequence. The data stem from a study of blood T cell repertoires in COVID-19. At the level of the study: From the United States, Italy and Spain came samples of acute and convalescent COVID-19. From T cells, B-cell-depleted T cells, or PBMCs came the material, which was cDNA or gDNA.

From germline, CDR1 is SEHNR and CDR2 FQNEAQ (reference sequence). This CDR3 has 11 amino acids. With 8 bases removed from V and 5 bases from J, the gap between germline ends came to 7 bases. As handled by the study authors: The authors estimated nucleated cell counts from reference gene primer amplification. TCRdb keeps only in-frame clones here, not all; method: immunoSEQ multiplex PCR. V and J calls and clone size follow that table, whereas D and trimming were derived from the DNA. The data show 80,000 to 100,000 clones, with around 85% seen just once and around 4.5% held by the top ten. The specimen was peripheral blood. The origin of this receptor is a man in his 60s with acute or convalescent COVID-19. V is TRBV7-9 and J is TRBJ2-1; no clear D. Here the CDR3 reads CASLQDNEQFF. The CDR3 DNA sequence: TGTGCCAGCCTGCAGGACAATGAGCAGTTCTTC.